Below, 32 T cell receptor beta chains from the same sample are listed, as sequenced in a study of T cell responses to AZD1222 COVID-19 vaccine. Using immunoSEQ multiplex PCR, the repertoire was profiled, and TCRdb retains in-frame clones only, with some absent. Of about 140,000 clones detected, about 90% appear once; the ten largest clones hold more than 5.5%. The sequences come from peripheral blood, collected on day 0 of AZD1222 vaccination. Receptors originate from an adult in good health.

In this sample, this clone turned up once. The CDR3 sequence: CASSLWANTGELFF. In DNA, the CDR3 is TGTGCCAGCAGCTTATGGGCGAACACCGGGGAGCTGTTTTTT. The chain carries TRBV11-2 and TRBJ2-2; D is ambiguous. CDR1 is SGHAT and CDR2 is FQNNGV in the germline V gene. With 2 bases removed from V and 0 bases from J, the gap between germline ends came to 4 bases. This CDR3 contains 14 residues. Supplemented by reference TRBV11-2 and TRBJ2-2, the full variable domain reads EAGVAQSPRYKIIEKRQSVAFWCNPISGHATLYWYQQILGQGPKLLIQFQNNGVVDDSQLPKDRFSAERLKGVDSTLKIQPAKLEDSAVYLCASSLWANTGELFFGEGSRLTVL.

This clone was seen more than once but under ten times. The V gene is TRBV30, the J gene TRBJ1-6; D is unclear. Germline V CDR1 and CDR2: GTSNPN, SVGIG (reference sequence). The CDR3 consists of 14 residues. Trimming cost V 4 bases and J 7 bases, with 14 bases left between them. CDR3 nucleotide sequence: TGTGCCTGGATCCGGGCGCGCGGGAATTCACCCCTCCACTTT. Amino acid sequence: CAWIRARGNSPLHF.

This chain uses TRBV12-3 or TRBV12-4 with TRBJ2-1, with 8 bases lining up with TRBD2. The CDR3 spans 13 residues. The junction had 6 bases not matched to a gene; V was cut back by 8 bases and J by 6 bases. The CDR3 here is CASLWSGSNEQFF. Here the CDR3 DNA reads TGTGCCAGCCTCTGGAGCGGGAGCAATGAGCAGTTCTTC.

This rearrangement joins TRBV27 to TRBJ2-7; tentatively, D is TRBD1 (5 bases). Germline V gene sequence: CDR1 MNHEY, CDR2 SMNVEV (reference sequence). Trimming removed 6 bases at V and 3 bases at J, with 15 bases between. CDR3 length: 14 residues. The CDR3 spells CASSPTWGGYEQYF. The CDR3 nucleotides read TGTGCCAGCAGCCCTACGTGGGGCGGCTACGAGCAGTACTTC.

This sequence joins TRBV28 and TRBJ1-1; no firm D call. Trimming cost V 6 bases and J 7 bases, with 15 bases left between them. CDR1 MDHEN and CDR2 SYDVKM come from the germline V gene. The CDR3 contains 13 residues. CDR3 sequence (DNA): TGTGCCAGCAGACCCCCCCGGACGATTGAAGCTTTCTTT. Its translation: CASRPPRTIEAFF.

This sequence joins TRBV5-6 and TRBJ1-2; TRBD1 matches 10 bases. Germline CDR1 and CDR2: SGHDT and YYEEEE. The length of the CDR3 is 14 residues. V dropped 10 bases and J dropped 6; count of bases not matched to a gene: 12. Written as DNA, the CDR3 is TGTGCCGCCTCCCGGGACAGGGGATTAAATGGCTACACCTTC. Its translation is CAASRDRGLNGYTF. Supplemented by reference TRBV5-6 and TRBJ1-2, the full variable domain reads DAGVTQSPTHLIKTRGQQVTLRCSPKSGHDTVSWYQQALGQGPQFIFQYYEEEERQRGNFPDRFSGHQFPNYSSELNVNALLLGDSALYLCAASRDRGLNGYTFGSGTRLTVV.

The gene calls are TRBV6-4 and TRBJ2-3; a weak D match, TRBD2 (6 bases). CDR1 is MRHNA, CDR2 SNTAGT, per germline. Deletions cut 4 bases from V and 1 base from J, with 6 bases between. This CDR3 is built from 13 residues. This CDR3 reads CASSASGTDTQYF. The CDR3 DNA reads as TGTGCCAGCAGTGCTAGCGGCACAGATACGCAGTATTTT.

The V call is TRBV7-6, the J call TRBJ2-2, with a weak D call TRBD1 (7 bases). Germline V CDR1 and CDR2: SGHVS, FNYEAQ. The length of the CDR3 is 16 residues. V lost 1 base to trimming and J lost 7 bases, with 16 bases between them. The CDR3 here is CASSLVSGTAGGELFF. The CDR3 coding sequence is TGTGCCAGCAGCTTAGTTTCTGGGACAGCGGGCGGGGAGCTGTTTTTT.

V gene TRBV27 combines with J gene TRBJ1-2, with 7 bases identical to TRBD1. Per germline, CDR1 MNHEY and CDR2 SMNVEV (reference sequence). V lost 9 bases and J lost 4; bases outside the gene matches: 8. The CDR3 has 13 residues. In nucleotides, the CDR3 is TGTGCCAGTAAGGGGGCGTTGGGCTATGGCTACACCTTC. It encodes CASKGALGYGYTF.

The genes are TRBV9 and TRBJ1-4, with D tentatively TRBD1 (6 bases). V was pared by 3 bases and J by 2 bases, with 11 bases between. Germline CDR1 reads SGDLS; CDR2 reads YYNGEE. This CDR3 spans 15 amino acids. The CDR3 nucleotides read TGTGCCAGCAGCGCTTCCGGGGGCACTAATGAAAAACTGTTTTTT. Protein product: CASSASGGTNEKLFF.

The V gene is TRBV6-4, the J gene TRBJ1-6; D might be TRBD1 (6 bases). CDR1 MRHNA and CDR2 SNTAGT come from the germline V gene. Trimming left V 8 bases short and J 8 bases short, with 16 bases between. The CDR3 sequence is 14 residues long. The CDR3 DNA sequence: TGTGCCAGCTCCCTCACAGGGCTAGATTCACCCCTCCACTTT. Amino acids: CASSLTGLDSPLHF.

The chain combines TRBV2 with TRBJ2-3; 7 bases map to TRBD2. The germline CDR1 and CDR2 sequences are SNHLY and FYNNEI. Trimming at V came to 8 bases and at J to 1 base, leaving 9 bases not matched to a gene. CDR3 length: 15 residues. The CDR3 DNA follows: TGTGCCAGCCGGAGGGCGGGAGCCCGCACAGATACGCAGTATTTT. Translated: CASRRAGARTDTQYF.

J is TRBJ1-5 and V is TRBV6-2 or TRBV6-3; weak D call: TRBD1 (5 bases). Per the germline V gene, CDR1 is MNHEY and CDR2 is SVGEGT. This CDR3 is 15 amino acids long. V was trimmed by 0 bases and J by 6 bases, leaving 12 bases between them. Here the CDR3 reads CASSYSWGKSQPQHF. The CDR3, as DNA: TGTGCCAGCAGTTACTCCTGGGGGAAGAGTCAGCCCCAGCATTTT.

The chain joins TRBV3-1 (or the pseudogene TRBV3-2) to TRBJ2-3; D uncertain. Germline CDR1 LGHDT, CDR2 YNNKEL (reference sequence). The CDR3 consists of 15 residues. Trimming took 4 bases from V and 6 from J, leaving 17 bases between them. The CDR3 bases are TGTGCCAGCAGCCCTTTCCAGGTTAACCGGGATACGCAGTATTTT. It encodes CASSPFQVNRDTQYF.

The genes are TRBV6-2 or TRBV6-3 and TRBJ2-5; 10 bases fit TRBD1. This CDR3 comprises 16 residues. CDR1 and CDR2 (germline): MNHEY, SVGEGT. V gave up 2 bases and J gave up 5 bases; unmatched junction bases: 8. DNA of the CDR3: TGTGCCAGCAGTTACGCCCGGGACAGGGGAGTGGAGACCCAGTACTTC. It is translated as CASSYARDRGVETQYF.

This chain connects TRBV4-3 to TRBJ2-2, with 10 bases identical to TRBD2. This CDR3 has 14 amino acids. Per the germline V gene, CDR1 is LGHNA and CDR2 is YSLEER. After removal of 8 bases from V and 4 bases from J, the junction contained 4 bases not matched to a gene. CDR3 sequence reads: CASSQRGGTGELFF. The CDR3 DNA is TGCGCCAGCTCCCAGCGGGGGGGCACCGGGGAGCTGTTTTTT.

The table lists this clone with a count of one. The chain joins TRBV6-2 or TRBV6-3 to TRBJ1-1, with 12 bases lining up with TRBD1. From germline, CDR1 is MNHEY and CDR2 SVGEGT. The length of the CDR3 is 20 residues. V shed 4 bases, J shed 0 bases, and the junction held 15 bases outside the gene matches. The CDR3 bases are TGTGCCAGCAGTTGGCCGGGACAGGGGGCGAAAAACCCTATGAACACTGAAGCTTTCTTT. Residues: CASSWPGQGAKNPMNTEAFF.

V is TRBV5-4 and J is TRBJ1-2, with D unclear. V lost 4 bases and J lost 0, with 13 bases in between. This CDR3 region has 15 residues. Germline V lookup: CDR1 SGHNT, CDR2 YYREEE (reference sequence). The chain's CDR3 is CASSPDTTANYGYTF. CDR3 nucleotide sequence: TGTGCCAGCAGCCCTGACACAACCGCTAACTATGGCTACACCTTC.

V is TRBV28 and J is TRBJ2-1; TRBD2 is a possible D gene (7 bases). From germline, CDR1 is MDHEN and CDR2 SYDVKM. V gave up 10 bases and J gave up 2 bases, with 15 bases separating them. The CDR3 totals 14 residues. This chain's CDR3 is CATSGGLAYNEQFF. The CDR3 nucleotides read TGTGCCACCTCCGGGGGGCTGGCCTACAATGAGCAGTTCTTC.

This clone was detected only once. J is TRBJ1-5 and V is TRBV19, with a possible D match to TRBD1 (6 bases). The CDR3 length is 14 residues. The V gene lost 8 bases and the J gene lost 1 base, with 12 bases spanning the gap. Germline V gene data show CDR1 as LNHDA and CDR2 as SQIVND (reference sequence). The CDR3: CASAGVQSNQPQHF. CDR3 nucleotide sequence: TGTGCCAGTGCAGGGGTACAGAGCAATCAGCCCCAGCATTTT.

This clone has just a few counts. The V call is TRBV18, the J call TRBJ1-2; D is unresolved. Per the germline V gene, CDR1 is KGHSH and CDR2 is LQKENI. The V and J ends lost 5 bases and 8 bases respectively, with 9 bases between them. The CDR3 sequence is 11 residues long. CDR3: CASSSGQGYTF. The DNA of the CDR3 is TGTGCCAGCTCATCGGGTCAGGGCTACACCTTC. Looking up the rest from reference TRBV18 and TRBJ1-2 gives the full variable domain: NAGVMQNPRHLVRRRGQEARLRCSPMKGHSHVYWYRQLPEEGLKFMVYLQKENIIDESGMPKERFSAEFPKEGPSILRIQQVVRGDSAAYFCASSSGQGYTFGSGTRLTVV.

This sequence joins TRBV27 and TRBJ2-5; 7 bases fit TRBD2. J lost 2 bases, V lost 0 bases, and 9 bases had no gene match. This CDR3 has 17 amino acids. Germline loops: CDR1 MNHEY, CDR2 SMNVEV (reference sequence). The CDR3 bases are TGTGCCAGCAGTTTATCGAGGGGACTGGGAGGGCAAGAGACCCAGTACTTC. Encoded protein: CASSLSRGLGGQETQYF.

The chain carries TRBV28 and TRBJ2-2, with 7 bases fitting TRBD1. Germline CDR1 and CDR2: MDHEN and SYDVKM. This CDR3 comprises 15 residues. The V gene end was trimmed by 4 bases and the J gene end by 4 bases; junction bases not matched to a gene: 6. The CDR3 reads CASSYGDRLTGELFF. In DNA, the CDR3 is TGTGCCAGCAGTTACGGGGACAGACTCACCGGGGAGCTGTTTTTT.

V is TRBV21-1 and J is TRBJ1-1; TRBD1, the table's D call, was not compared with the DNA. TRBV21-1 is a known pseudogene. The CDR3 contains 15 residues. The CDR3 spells CASSLGWWANTEAFF. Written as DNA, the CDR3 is TGTGCCAGCAGCTTGGGTTGGTGGGCGAACACTGAAGCTTTCTTT.

The CDR3 protein is CASSFPDPEQYF. CDR3 coding DNA: TGTGCCAGCAGCTTTCCTGACCCGGAGCAGTACTTC. This chain joins TRBV11-2 and TRBJ2-7; no definite D call. CDR3 length: 12 amino acids. From germline, CDR1 is SGHAT and CDR2 FQNNGV. V lost 3 bases to trimming and J lost 7 bases, with 10 bases between them.

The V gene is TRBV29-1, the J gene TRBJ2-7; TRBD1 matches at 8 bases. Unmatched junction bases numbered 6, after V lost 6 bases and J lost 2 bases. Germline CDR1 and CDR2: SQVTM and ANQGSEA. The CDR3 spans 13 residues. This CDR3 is CSVKDRVAYEQYF. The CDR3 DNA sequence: TGCAGCGTGAAGGACAGGGTCGCCTACGAGCAGTACTTC.

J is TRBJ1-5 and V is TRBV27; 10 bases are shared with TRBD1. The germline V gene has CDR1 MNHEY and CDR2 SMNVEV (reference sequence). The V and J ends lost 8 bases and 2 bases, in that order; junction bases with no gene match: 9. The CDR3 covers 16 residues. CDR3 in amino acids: CASSPTGGSGNQPQHF. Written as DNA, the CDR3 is TGTGCCAGCTCCCCGACAGGGGGCTCGGGCAATCAGCCCCAGCATTTT.

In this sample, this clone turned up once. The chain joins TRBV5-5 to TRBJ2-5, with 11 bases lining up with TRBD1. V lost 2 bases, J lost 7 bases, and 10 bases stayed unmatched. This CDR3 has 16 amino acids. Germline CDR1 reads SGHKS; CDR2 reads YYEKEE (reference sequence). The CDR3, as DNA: TGTGCCAGCAGCTTCTTGGACAGGGGGCTTATAGGGACCCAGTACTTC. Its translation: CASSFLDRGLIGTQYF.

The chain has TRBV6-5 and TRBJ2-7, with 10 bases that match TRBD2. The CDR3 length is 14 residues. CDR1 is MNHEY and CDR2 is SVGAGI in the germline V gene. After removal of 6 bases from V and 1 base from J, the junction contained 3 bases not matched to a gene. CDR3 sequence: CASRWTSGSYEQYF. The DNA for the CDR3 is TGTGCCAGCAGATGGACTAGCGGATCCTACGAGCAGTACTTC.

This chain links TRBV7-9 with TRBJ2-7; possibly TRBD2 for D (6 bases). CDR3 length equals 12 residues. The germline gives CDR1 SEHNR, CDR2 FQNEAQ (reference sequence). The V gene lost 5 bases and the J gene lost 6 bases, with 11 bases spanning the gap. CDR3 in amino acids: CASSTQGGEQYF. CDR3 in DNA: TGTGCCAGCAGCACTCAGGGAGGCGAGCAGTACTTC.

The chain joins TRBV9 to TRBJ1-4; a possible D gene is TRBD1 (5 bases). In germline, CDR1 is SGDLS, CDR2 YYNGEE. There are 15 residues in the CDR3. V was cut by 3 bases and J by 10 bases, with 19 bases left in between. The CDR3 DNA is TGTGCCAGCAGCGGGGACGGGGAAGGGTGGGCAAAACTGTTTTTT. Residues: CASSGDGEGWAKLFF.

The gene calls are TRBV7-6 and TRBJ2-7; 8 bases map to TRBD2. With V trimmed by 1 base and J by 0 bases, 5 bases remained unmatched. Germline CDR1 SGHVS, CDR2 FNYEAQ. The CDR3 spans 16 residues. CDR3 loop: CASSLEPTSGSYEQYF. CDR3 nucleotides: TGTGCCAGCAGCTTAGAACCTACTAGCGGCTCCTACGAGCAGTACTTC.